The rows below give T cell receptor beta chains drawn from one sample of a study of blood T cell repertoires in COVID-19. Generated by immunoSEQ multiplex PCR, the TCRdb table keeps only in-frame clones and is missing some. The table has some 320,000 clones, around 88% seen once; the top ten hold under 8%. Source material: peripheral blood. The receptors stem from a woman in her twenties or thirties who had recovered from COVID-19. CDR3s include the opening cysteine and the closing phenylalanine or tryptophan. The D gene is left open where the match is weak. Only some rows state a clone size, as once, few, many or a class for expanded clones.

V	size	J	D	length	CDR3	DNA
TRBV2	NA	TRBJ1-4	NA	14	CAIGGVMTNEKLFF	TGTGCCATCGGGGGGGTGATGACTAATGAAAAACTGTTTTTT
TRBV4-3	NA	TRBJ2-6	NA	18	CASSPREVLSSGANVLTF	TGCGCCAGCAGCCCCAGGGAGGTCCTAAGCTCTGGGGCCAACGTCCTGACTTTC
TRBV18	NA	TRBJ1-1	NA	12	CASSNKNTEAFF	TGTGCCAGCTCCAACAAGAACACTGAAGCTTTCTTT
TRBV5-6	NA	TRBJ2-1	TRBD1	17	CASSKNARDRDYNEQFF	TGTGCCAGCAGCAAGAACGCCAGGGACAGAGATTACAATGAGCAGTTCTTC
TRBV9	NA	TRBJ1-5	NA	13	CASSAGFGQPQHF	TGTGCCAGCAGCGCAGGGTTTGGGCAGCCCCAGCATTTT
TRBV18	once	TRBJ2-3	TRBD2	17	CASSPSLGGGSSDTQYF	TGTGCCAGCTCACCGTCCCTCGGGGGGGGAAGCTCAGATACGCAGTATTTT
TRBV6-5	NA	TRBJ2-7	NA	10	CASTSSEQYF	TGTGCCAGCACTTCGAGCGAGCAGTACTTC
TRBV6-6	NA	TRBJ1-2	TRBD1	15	CASSTGGQGVYGYTF	TGTGCCAGCAGTACCGGGGGACAGGGGGTCTATGGCTACACCTTC
TRBV5-5	NA	TRBJ2-2	TRBD2	16	CASSFLAGTSTGELFF	TGTGCCAGCAGCTTCCTAGCGGGGACCTCCACCGGGGAGCTGTTTTTT
TRBV24-1	NA	TRBJ2-7	NA	15	CATSGAGDMSAGQYF	TGTGCCACCAGTGGTGCGGGGGACATGAGCGCGGGGCAGTACTTC
TRBV5-5	NA	TRBJ2-5	TRBD2	18	CASSRPLLGRGVQETQYF	TGTGCCAGCAGCCGTCCTCTACTTGGGCGGGGGGTCCAAGAGACCCAGTACTTC
TRBV7-9	NA	TRBJ1-2	NA	12	CASSLVQAGYTF	TGTGCCAGCAGCTTAGTTCAAGCTGGCTACACCTTC
TRBV19	NA	TRBJ2-1	TRBD2	15	CASSIGTSGGYEQFF	TGTGCCAGTAGTATCGGGACTAGCGGGGGGTATGAGCAGTTCTTC
TRBV19	NA	TRBJ2-4	NA	17	CASSMPSGQPKGGIQYF	TGTGCCAGTAGTATGCCCTCAGGACAGCCCAAGGGCGGAATTCAGTACTTC
TRBV5-8	NA	TRBJ1-6	NA	14	CASSLGGGGSPLHF	TGTGCCAGCAGCTTGGGGGGGGGTGGTTCACCCCTCCACTTT
TRBV27	few	TRBJ2-2	NA	17	CASSSENRGGRGGELFF	TGTGCCAGCAGTTCCGAAAACAGAGGAGGGCGAGGCGGGGAGCTGTTTTTT
TRBV30	NA	TRBJ2-6	NA	15	CAWSQTGSGANVLTF	TGTGCCTGGAGTCAGACAGGCTCTGGGGCCAACGTCCTGACTTTC
TRBV7-2	NA	TRBJ1-6	NA	15	CASSLMPVTNSPLHF	TGTGCCAGCAGCTTAATGCCAGTTACCAATTCACCCCTCCACTTT
TRBV12-3/TRBV12-4	NA	TRBJ2-7	NA	13	CASSLHRSYEQYF	TGTGCCAGCAGTTTACACAGAAGTTACGAGCAGTACTTC
TRBV4-3	NA	TRBJ1-2	TRBD1	13	CASSQDRIYGYTF	TGCGCCAGCAGCCAGGACAGGATATATGGCTACACCTTC
TRBV5-1	NA	TRBJ2-2	NA	13	CAGGPGNTGELFF	TGCGCCGGGGGCCCGGGAAACACCGGGGAGCTGTTTTTT
TRBV3-1/TRBV3-2	NA	TRBJ2-1	NA	16	CASSHIPGLRYNEQFF	TGTGCCAGCAGCCATATCCCTGGACTACGGTACAATGAGCAGTTCTTC
TRBV6-1	NA	TRBJ2-2	TRBD2	17	CASSEVLAGGPGGELFF	TGTGCCAGCAGTGAAGTTCTAGCGGGGGGGCCAGGCGGGGAGCTGTTTTTT
TRBV7-2	NA	TRBJ2-5	NA	15	CASSLVWRGGETQYF	TGTGCCAGCAGCTTAGTTTGGAGAGGTGGAGAGACCCAGTACTTC
TRBV4-1	NA	TRBJ1-6	TRBD1	14	CASRYTGDNSPLHF	TGCGCCAGCAGGTATACAGGGGATAATTCACCCCTCCACTTT
TRBV11-1	NA	TRBJ1-1	NA	15	CASSITRGMNTEAFF	TGTGCCAGCAGCATTACCAGGGGCATGAACACTGAAGCTTTCTTT
TRBV19	NA	TRBJ2-1	NA	15	CASISSGSARNEQFF	TGTGCCAGTATTAGTAGCGGATCGGCAAGAAATGAGCAGTTCTTC
TRBV28	NA	TRBJ1-2	TRBD1	16	CASSSIRGQGYYGYTF	TGTGCCAGCAGTTCTATTAGGGGACAGGGCTACTATGGCTACACCTTC
TRBV20-1	NA	TRBJ1-6	NA	14	CSASSGLFNSPLHF	TGCAGTGCTAGTTCGGGACTATTTAATTCACCCCTCCACTTT